One and the same sample provided the 27 T cell receptor beta chains below, sequenced in a study of T cells in Graves' hyperthyroidism and ophthalmopathy. Amplified regions were TCR beta CDR3 sequences from RNA transcripts. The HTBI primer set served for first-round RT-PCR of the TCR CDR3. TCRdb re-called the multiplex PCR reads through MiXCR, storing one row per CDR3 protein. The sample consists of roughly 510,000 distinct CDR3 sequences, about a fifth of them appearing once. Material: blood. The receptors shown here come from a man aged 18 to 29 with Graves' hyperthyroidism.

This clonotype was observed many times. The chain carries TRBV20-1 and TRBJ2-2; D is ambiguous. Germline values: CDR1 DFQATT, CDR2 SNEGSKA (reference sequence). Trimming shortened V by 3 bases and J by 5 bases, and 10 bases separated the two germline ends. This CDR3 spans 13 amino acids. CDR3 protein: CSARGKDTGELFF. The CDR3 DNA sequence: TGCAGTGCTAGGGGAAAGGATACCGGGGAGCTGTTTTTT.

The J gene is TRBJ1-1, the V gene TRBV3-1, with unresolved D. Germline values: CDR1 LGHDT, CDR2 YNNKEL (reference sequence). The V gene lost 0 bases and the J gene lost 7 bases, with 6 bases spanning the gap. This CDR3 has 12 residues. The CDR3 nucleotides are TGTGCCAGCAGCCAAGATTTCGGTGAAGCTTTCTTT. Protein: CASSQDFGEAFF.

This clonotype has at least ten counts. V usage is TRBV7-8 and J usage is TRBJ2-4; no definite D call. Trimming took 0 bases from V and 0 from J, leaving 12 bases between them. Germline V CDR1 and CDR2: SGHVS, FQNEAQ. This CDR3 has 17 amino acids. The CDR3, as DNA: TGTGCCAGCAGCTTAGCGTTATCCAGGATAGCCAAAAACATTCAGTACTTC. Translated, it gives CASSLALSRIAKNIQYF.

The V and J genes are TRBV6-5 and TRBJ2-2, with TRBD2 identical over 11 bases. CDR3 length: 17 residues. Germline CDR1 is MNHEY and CDR2 is SVGAGI. The J segment lost 5 bases and the V segment lost 4 bases, leaving 9 bases of the junction unmatched. CDR3 region: CASSCPTVAGGTGELFF. CDR3 in DNA: TGTGCCAGCAGTTGCCCTACGGTAGCGGGGGGGACCGGGGAGCTGTTTTTT.

Many counts were recorded for this clonotype. The rearrangement uses TRBV29-1 and TRBJ2-5; D gene uncertain. The CDR3 contains 12 residues. V lost 4 bases and J lost 3, with 9 bases in between. Germline assignment: CDR1 SQVTM and CDR2 ANQGSEA. The CDR3 DNA follows: TGCAGCGTTGCGATGATAGAAGAGACCCAGTACTTC. Translation: CSVAMIEETQYF.

This rearrangement joins TRBV19 to TRBJ2-2; 13 nucleotides agree with TRBD2. CDR1 LNHDA and CDR2 SQIVND come from the germline V gene (reference sequence). This CDR3 comprises 17 residues. V lost 5 bases, J lost 4 bases, and 7 bases stayed unmatched. The CDR3 nucleotides read TGTGCCAGTAGTTTATGGGGACTAGCGGGGCTCACCGGGGAGCTGTTTTTT. Translating gives CASSLWGLAGLTGELFF.

The rearrangement joins TRBV18 to TRBJ2-7, with 8 nucleotides matching TRBD1. V trimming: 2 bases; J trimming: 6 bases; junction bases outside the gene matches: 12. This CDR3 comprises 16 residues. Germline V gene data show CDR1 as KGHSH and CDR2 as LQKENI. CDR3 sequence reads: CASSPSKGQGPGEQYF. CDR3 DNA: TGTGCCAGCTCACCAAGTAAAGGACAGGGTCCCGGCGAGCAGTACTTC.

This clonotype was counted at least ten times. This sequence joins TRBV6-1 and TRBJ2-6; D is uncertain. The germline CDR1 and CDR2 sequences are MNHNS and SASEGT. V was trimmed by 3 bases and J by 2 bases, leaving 8 bases between them. This CDR3 region has 15 residues. The CDR3 loop reads CASSDGMAGANVLTF. The CDR3 coding sequence is TGTGCCAGCAGTGACGGAATGGCTGGGGCCAACGTCCTGACTTTC.

This clonotype has ten or more counts. DNA for the CDR3: TGTGCCAGCAGTCCGAACCGGGCCGTCGATGGCTACACCTTC. Amino acids: CASSPNRAVDGYTF. The chain employs TRBV6-5 and TRBJ1-2, with no clear D. CDR1 and CDR2 (germline): MNHEY, SVGAGI. V was trimmed by 5 bases and J by 6 bases, leaving 16 bases between them. The CDR3 totals 14 residues.

This clonotype showed up many times. V usage is TRBV4-1 and J usage is TRBJ1-1; a weak D match, TRBD1 (6 bases). With 5 bases removed from V and 0 bases from J, the gap between germline ends came to 19 bases. CDR1 and CDR2 from the germline V gene are MGHRA and YSYEKL. The CDR3 has 17 amino acids. CDR3: CASSIGAVRDMNTEAFF. The CDR3 region has the DNA TGCGCCAGCAGCATCGGTGCGGTACGGGACATGAACACTGAAGCTTTCTTT.

This clonotype was found many times. The chain uses TRBV27 and TRBJ2-7, with D possibly called TRBD1 or TRBD2 (5 bases each). The CDR3 is 14 residues long. Per germline, CDR1 MNHEY and CDR2 SMNVEV (reference sequence). Trimming removed 0 bases at V and 6 bases at J, with 12 bases between. The CDR3 DNA sequence: TGTGCCAGCAGTTTATCCCAGGGACGGCGCGAGCAGTACTTC. Translated: CASSLSQGRREQYF.

This clonotype was detected ten times or more. The rearrangement uses TRBV12-3 or TRBV12-4 and TRBJ1-2, with 9 nucleotides matching TRBD1. With V trimmed by 6 bases and J by 3 bases, 8 bases remained unmatched. The CDR3 is made up of 15 amino acids. The CDR3 region has the DNA TGTGCCAGCAGCCGTTTCCGGACAGGGGACTATGGCTACACCTTC. The encoded protein is CASSRFRTGDYGYTF.

The gene calls are TRBV19 and TRBJ1-1; D is ambiguous. The germline CDR1 and CDR2 sequences are LNHDA and SQIVND (reference sequence). V was pared by 5 bases and J by 0 bases, with 13 bases between. The length of the CDR3 is 15 residues. The CDR3 region has the DNA TGTGCCAGTAGTGCCTCCCCGGGCCTGAACACTGAAGCTTTCTTT. Amino acids: CASSASPGLNTEAFF.

A remark on this clonotype: This clone may be a read error of a much larger clone one base away. CDR3 residues: CASGFWGDYEQYF. The CDR3 bases are TGTGCCAGCGGCTTCTGGGGGGACTACGAGCAGTACTTC. V gene TRBV11-1 combines with J gene TRBJ2-7; maybe TRBD2 (6 bases). The CDR3 covers 13 residues. Germline V gene sequence: CDR1 SGHAT, CDR2 FQDESV (reference sequence).

This clonotype came up many times. The rearrangement links TRBV9 to TRBJ2-5; D gene unclear. This CDR3 comprises 15 residues. Germline CDR1 SGDLS, CDR2 YYNGEE. Trimming removed 0 bases at V and 7 bases at J, with 16 bases between. The CDR3 spells CASSVGGPHPGTQYF. In DNA form, the CDR3 reads TGTGCCAGCAGCGTAGGAGGACCACATCCGGGGACCCAGTACTTC.

This clonotype was counted a few times. The CDR3 DNA reads TGTGCCAGCAGTTTGATACTACCGGGCCGAGCCAATTCTTATAGCAATCAGCCCCAGCATTTT. Its protein is CASSLILPGRANSYSNQPQHF. V usage is TRBV28 and J usage is TRBJ1-5; D is undetermined. The CDR3 is 21 amino acids. V gave up 3 bases and J gave up 0 bases, with 27 bases separating them. Looked up from germline, CDR1 is MDHEN and CDR2 is SYDVKM.

The genes are TRBV6-1 and TRBJ2-2; possibly TRBD2 for D (6 bases). V lost 6 bases and J lost 7, with 15 bases in between. Germline CDR1 reads MNHNS; CDR2 reads SASEGT. This CDR3 spans 14 amino acids. CDR3 sequence reads: CASRHGSLDGELFF. The CDR3 DNA sequence: TGTGCCAGCAGGCACGGGAGTTTAGACGGGGAGCTGTTTTTT.

This clonotype was seen at least ten times. The rearrangement links TRBV25-1 to TRBJ1-1, with unresolved D. The germline V and J ends were trimmed by 2 bases and 6 bases, with 13 bases remaining between them. CDR3 length: 14 residues. Germline V gene sequence: CDR1 MGHDK, CDR2 SYGVNS. CDR3 in amino acids: CASSEHNRESEAFF. CDR3 nucleotide sequence: TGTGCCAGCAGTGAACATAACCGGGAATCTGAAGCTTTCTTT.

A note on this clonotype: A much larger clone sits a single nucleotide away, making a read error possible. The rearrangement joins TRBV6-5 to TRBJ1-5; D is unclear. The length of the CDR3 is 14 residues. Germline V CDR1 and CDR2: MNHEY, SVGAGI. Trimming took off 2 bases at V and 4 bases at J, with 9 bases between the two ends. The CDR3 region is CASSYERTNQPQHF. The CDR3 coding sequence is TGTGCCAGCAGTTACGAACGGACTAATCAGCCCCAGCATTTT.

This clonotype was detected many times. This rearrangement joins TRBV19 to TRBJ1-1, with a possible D match to TRBD1 (5 bases). The CDR3 has 12 amino acids. Germline V gene lookup returns CDR1 LNHDA and CDR2 SQIVND (reference sequence). Trimming removed 9 bases at V and 3 bases at J, with 11 bases between. This CDR3 is CASSPGYTEAFF. Here the CDR3 DNA reads TGTGCCAGCAGTCCAGGGTACACTGAAGCTTTCTTT. Drawing the rest from reference TRBV19 and TRBJ1-1, the complete variable domain is DGGITQSPKYLFRKEGQNVTLSCEQNLNHDAMYWYRQDPGQGLRLIYYSQIVNDFQKGDIAEGYSVSREKKESFPLTVTSAQKNPTAFYLCASSPGYTEAFFGQGTRLTVV.

The chain uses TRBV2 and TRBJ1-2, with 9 bases fitting TRBD1. With 6 bases clipped from V and 6 bases from J, the junction kept 5 bases outside the gene matches. The CDR3 length is 13 residues. Germline V lookup: CDR1 SNHLY, CDR2 FYNNEI. The CDR3 reads CASRWTGVHGYTF. CDR3 coding DNA: TGTGCCAGCAGATGGACAGGGGTTCATGGCTACACCTTC.

This clonotype came up many times. The chain carries TRBV15 and TRBJ1-3, with D perhaps TRBD1 (6 bases). This CDR3 has 15 residues. Germline-derived CDR1 and CDR2 are LNHNV and YYDKDF (reference sequence). The ends were cut back, 4 bases at V and 5 bases at J, with 15 bases in the middle. In DNA form, the CDR3 reads TGTGCCACCAGCAATGAGGGGGAGGGAAGAAACACCATATATTTT. Translated: CATSNEGEGRNTIYF.

V gene TRBV7-8 combines with J gene TRBJ1-3; D is unresolved. Germline V lookup: CDR1 SGHVS, CDR2 FQNEAQ. Trimming removed 10 bases at V and 1 base at J, with 17 bases between. This CDR3 has 15 amino acids. CDR3 residues: CATSRNKSSGNTIYF. For the CDR3, the DNA is TGTGCCACCTCCCGGAATAAAAGTTCTGGAAACACCATATATTTT.

This clonotype was counted between two and nine times. The chain is built from TRBV25-1 and TRBJ2-4, with 7 bases matching TRBD2. CDR1 is MGHDK, CDR2 SYGVNS, per germline. The CDR3 totals 15 residues. The V and J ends lost 8 bases and 0 bases, in that order; junction bases with no gene match: 7. The DNA of the CDR3 is TGTGCCAGCCCCTCTTGGGGGGGAGCCAAAAACATTCAGTACTTC. Amino acid sequence: CASPSWGGAKNIQYF.

This clonotype was counted ten times or more. J is TRBJ2-2 and V is TRBV24-1; TRBD1 is a possible D gene (5 bases). Trimming took off 2 bases at V and 4 bases at J, with 13 bases between the two ends. Germline CDR1 reads KGHDR; CDR2 reads SFDVKD. The CDR3 runs 16 residues. The CDR3 sequence is CATSDWERQPTGELFF. Written as DNA, the CDR3 is TGTGCCACCAGTGATTGGGAACGACAGCCCACCGGGGAGCTGTTTTTT.

This clonotype was picked up many times. The chain combines TRBV12-3 or TRBV12-4 with TRBJ1-5, with no clear D. Trimming pared 3 bases from V and 6 bases from J, leaving 6 bases between. The length of the CDR3 is 12 residues. CDR3 nucleotide sequence: TGTGCCAGCAGTTTTACCCGTCAGCCCCAGCATTTT. Translation: CASSFTRQPQHF.

The chain links TRBV28 to TRBJ1-2; TRBD1 matches 7 bases. The germline V gene encodes CDR1 MDHEN and CDR2 SYDVKM. With V trimmed by 10 bases and J by 7 bases, 12 bases remained unmatched. This CDR3 is 13 amino acids long. The DNA for the CDR3 is TGTGCCATTCTCAGGGGGTTGCAGGGTGGCTACACCTTC. Amino acids: CAILRGLQGGYTF.